Below, 24 T cell receptor beta chains from the same sample are listed, as sequenced in a study of cytomegalovirus exposure and HLA in healthy donors. Primers: 60 Vbeta forward and 13 Jbeta reverse. TCRdb's copy holds only in-frame clones and misses some; the assay was immunoSEQ multiplex PCR. This table has about 150,000 clones, roughly 80% appearing once. The sequencing sample was made of PBMCs. The receptors stem from a man in his thirties or forties in good health and CMV-seropositive.

This chain connects TRBV5-1 to TRBJ2-7; tentative D call: TRBD1 (7 bases). CDR1 SGHRS and CDR2 YFSETQ come from the germline V gene. CDR3 length: 12 residues. V was trimmed by 7 bases and J by 4 bases, leaving 12 bases between them. CDR3 in amino acids: CASAGQSYEQYF. The CDR3 DNA is TGCGCCAGCGCGGGACAGTCGTACGAGCAGTACTTC.

CDR3 nucleotide sequence: TGTGCCACCAGCAGAGACAGGGGACAGGGGAAAGTCCCCCAGCATTTT. This encodes CATSRDRGQGKVPQHF. This chain links TRBV15 with TRBJ1-5, with TRBD1 identical over 10 bases. J lost 10 bases, V lost 0 bases, and 9 bases had no gene match. This CDR3 region has 16 residues. From germline, CDR1 is LNHNV and CDR2 YYDKDF (reference sequence).

V gene TRBV27 combines with J gene TRBJ2-7; 9 bases fit TRBD1. CDR3 length equals 14 residues. CDR1 MNHEY and CDR2 SMNVEV come from the germline V gene (reference sequence). The trim removed 3 bases at V and 2 bases at J, leaving 2 bases unmatched. CDR3 region: CASSFGQGTYEQYF. CDR3 DNA: TGTGCCAGCAGTTTCGGACAGGGGACCTACGAGCAGTACTTC.

The chain is built from TRBV6-5 and TRBJ2-2; 8 bases match TRBD2. The CDR3 is 16 residues long. Germline-derived CDR1 and CDR2 are MNHEY and SVGAGI. Trimming removed 3 bases from V and 7 bases from J; junction bases left unmatched: 10. The CDR3 is CASSYSVREEIGELFF. DNA for the CDR3: TGTGCCAGCAGTTATTCCGTGCGGGAGGAAATCGGGGAGCTGTTTTTT.

The chain uses TRBV7-2 and TRBJ2-7, with 10 bases fitting TRBD1. The CDR3 spans 14 residues. Germline CDR1 SGHTA, CDR2 FQGNSA. V shed 8 bases, J shed 4 bases, and the junction held 8 bases outside the gene matches. In DNA form, the CDR3 reads TGTGCCAGCGGCAAGGGACAGGGGACATACGAGCAGTACTTC. It codes for CASGKGQGTYEQYF.

This chain connects TRBV19 to TRBJ2-5; D unresolved. This CDR3 is 17 amino acids long. Germline CDR1 is LNHDA and CDR2 is SQIVND (reference sequence). The ends were cut back, 3 bases at V and 0 bases at J, with 17 bases in the middle. The CDR3 protein is CASSMGGWASHQETQYF. CDR3 in DNA: TGTGCCAGTAGTATGGGTGGATGGGCAAGCCACCAAGAGACCCAGTACTTC. Variable domain in full (rest from reference TRBV19 and TRBJ2-5): DGGITQSPKYLFRKEGQNVTLSCEQNLNHDAMYWYRQDPGQGLRLIYYSQIVNDFQKGDIAEGYSVSREKKESFPLTVTSAQKNPTAFYLCASSMGGWASHQETQYFGPGTRLLVL.

The V gene is TRBV6-1, the J gene TRBJ1-3; D possibly corresponds to TRBD1 (5 bases). This CDR3 spans 15 amino acids. Trimming stripped 2 bases from V and 2 bases from J, with 10 bases between. Germline-derived CDR1 and CDR2 are MNHNS and SASEGT. The CDR3 loop reads CASSERGVAGNTIYF. The CDR3 nucleotides read TGTGCCAGCAGTGAACGGGGGGTTGCTGGAAACACCATATATTTT.

As for this clone: A read error may account for a junction end that differs from germline. This chain links TRBV7-7 with TRBJ2-5; TRBD2 matches 15 bases. This CDR3 region has 15 residues. Germline V lookup: CDR1 SSHAT, CDR2 FNYEAQ (reference sequence). The CDR3 loop is CASSLGLAGGETQYF. For the CDR3, the DNA is TGTGCTAGCAGCCTGGGACTAGCGGGAGGAGAGACCCAGTACTTC. Variable domain in full (rest from reference TRBV7-7 and TRBJ2-5): GAGVSQSPRYKVTKRGQDVTLRCDPISSHATLYWYQQALGQGPEFLTYFNYEAQPDKSGLPSDRFSAERPEGSISTLTIQRTEQRDSAMYRCASSLGLAGGETQYFGPGTRLLVL.

This clone was found once. The chain combines TRBV18 with TRBJ2-7; D call uncertain. Per germline, CDR1 KGHSH and CDR2 LQKENI. The V and J ends lost 3 bases and 4 bases respectively, with 4 bases between them. There are 11 residues in the CDR3. The CDR3: CASSPQYEQYF. CDR3 coding DNA: TGTGCCAGCTCACCCCAGTACGAGCAGTACTTC.

In nucleotides, the CDR3 is TGTGCCAGCAGCTCCGGGACAGTCCCCTACGAGCAGTACTTC. This codes for CASSSGTVPYEQYF. The chain employs TRBV7-9 and TRBJ2-7; 7 bases agree with TRBD1. Unmatched junction bases numbered 5, after V lost 4 bases and J lost 2 bases. This CDR3 is 14 amino acids long. CDR1 and CDR2 from the germline V gene are SEHNR and FQNEAQ (reference sequence).

The count of this clone is one. The chain employs TRBV4-1 and TRBJ2-5; 16 bases line up with TRBD2. The DNA end lines up better with TRBJ2-7; the J call may be wrong. Germline V lookup: CDR1 MGHRA, CDR2 YSYEKL. The CDR3 has 16 residues. The CDR3 sequence is CASSLGLAGGLYEQYF. CDR3 bases: TGCGCCAGCAGCTTGGGACTAGCGGGAGGGTTATACGAGCAGTACTTC.

The CDR3 bases are TGTGCCAGCAGTCCAAACCCCATGACAGGGAACCCCTACGAGCAGTACTTC. Translation: CASSPNPMTGNPYEQYF. The chain employs TRBV28 and TRBJ2-7, with 7 bases lining up with TRBD1. This CDR3 has 17 amino acids. With V trimmed by 5 bases and J by 2 bases, 15 bases remained unmatched. The germline CDR1 and CDR2 sequences are MDHEN and SYDVKM.

This chain links TRBV14 with TRBJ2-7, with D unclear. This CDR3 has 13 residues. Trimming cost V 3 bases and J 5 bases, with 11 bases left between them. Germline V gene data show CDR1 as SGHDN and CDR2 as FVKESK. Written as DNA, the CDR3 is TGTGCCAGCAGCCAGCTAGTATCCCACGAGCAGTACTTC. Translated, it gives CASSQLVSHEQYF.

With regard to this clone: Its ends do not fully match the called genes, so a read error is possible. This chain links TRBV7-7 with TRBJ2-7; 7 bases are shared with TRBD2. This CDR3 is built from 18 residues. Germline V gives CDR1 SSHAT, CDR2 FNYEAQ (reference sequence). CDR3 loop: CASSLEGWGGRVSYEQYF. In DNA form, the CDR3 reads TGTGCTAGCAGCTTAGAGGGGTGGGGGGGAAGGGTTTCCTACGAGCAGTACTTC.

The chain employs TRBV18 and TRBJ2-2; TRBD1 matches 8 bases. After removal of 4 bases from V and 1 base from J, the junction contained 5 bases not matched to a gene. This CDR3 spans 16 amino acids. The germline CDR1 and CDR2 sequences are KGHSH and LQKENI. CDR3 residues: CASSRQGPMNTGELFF. The CDR3 region has the DNA TGTGCCAGCTCACGACAGGGGCCCATGAACACCGGGGAGCTGTTTTTT.

This clone has only a few counts. The chain is built from TRBV6-1 and TRBJ1-1; the D gene is possibly TRBD1 (5 bases). The germline V gene has CDR1 MNHNS and CDR2 SASEGT. The CDR3 has 15 amino acids. The ends were cut back, 5 bases at V and 5 bases at J, with 18 bases in the middle. The CDR3 DNA reads TGTGCCAGCAGTTGGGGAGGGACGGGATGGACTGAAGCTTTCTTT. Amino acid sequence: CASSWGGTGWTEAFF.

The rearrangement uses TRBV25-1 and TRBJ2-7, with 8 bases that match TRBD2. This CDR3 region has 17 residues. The V gene end was trimmed by 2 bases and the J gene end by 5 bases; junction bases not matched to a gene: 14. Germline V CDR1 and CDR2: MGHDK, SYGVNS. The CDR3 is CASSEEAGGLGENEQYF. Written as DNA, the CDR3 is TGTGCCAGCAGTGAAGAGGCGGGAGGCCTCGGGGAGAACGAGCAGTACTTC.

This clone was detected only once. This sequence joins TRBV28 and TRBJ2-2, with 9 bases matching TRBD2. The CDR3 is 13 residues long. V dropped 11 bases and J dropped 5; count of bases not matched to a gene: 6. Germline V gene lookup returns CDR1 MDHEN and CDR2 SYDVKM. This chain's CDR3 is CAGGLAGTGELFF. The CDR3 DNA follows: TGTGCCGGTGGGCTAGCGGGGACCGGGGAGCTGTTTTTT.

CDR3 amino acids: CASSYSANNYGYTF. The CDR3 DNA sequence: TGTGCCAGCAGTTACTCCGCGAATAACTATGGCTACACCTTC. The V and J genes are TRBV28 and TRBJ1-2; D uncertain. V was clipped by 4 bases and J by 1 base, with 10 bases between them. Per the germline V gene, CDR1 is MDHEN and CDR2 is SYDVKM. This CDR3 has 14 amino acids.

The chain is built from TRBV5-4 and TRBJ2-5; 14 bases align to TRBD2. CDR1 is SGHNT and CDR2 is YYREEE in the germline V gene (reference sequence). V gave up 4 bases and J gave up 5 bases; unmatched junction bases: 10. The CDR3 has 17 amino acids. The CDR3 DNA sequence: TGTGCCAGCAGCGTAGGGACTAGCGGGAGTCCCCGGGAGACCCAGTACTTC. Protein sequence: CASSVGTSGSPRETQYF.

V and J are TRBV5-1 and TRBJ2-5, with D possibly matching TRBD2 (5 bases). Gene TRBJ2-7 matches the end of the DNA better, so the J call may be wrong. Per germline, CDR1 SGHRS and CDR2 YFSETQ. This CDR3 contains 17 residues. The CDR3 nucleotides are TGCGCCAGCAGCTTGGCCGGGGTCACTCGTTCGCCCTACGAGCAGTACTTC. It is translated as CASSLAGVTRSPYEQYF.

In the case of this clone: An end of the junction differs from the germline gene, which may be a read error. This chain joins TRBV28 and TRBJ2-7; 13 bases match TRBD2. The CDR3 has 13 amino acids. CDR1 is MDHEN and CDR2 is SYDVKM in the germline V gene. CDR3 loop: CASSTGLAGAPHF. CDR3 nucleotides: TGTGCCAGCAGTACCGGACTAGCGGGAGCCCCCCACTTC.

The V and J genes are TRBV5-1 and TRBJ2-7; TRBD1 agrees at 9 bases. The trim removed 3 bases at V and 0 bases at J, leaving 7 bases unmatched. Germline-derived CDR1 and CDR2 are SGHRS and YFSETQ. The CDR3 is 16 amino acids. The CDR3 protein is CASSWTGTGSSYEQYF. CDR3 bases: TGCGCCAGCAGCTGGACCGGGACAGGGAGCTCCTACGAGCAGTACTTC. Based on the CDR3 plus reference TRBV5-1 and TRBJ2-7, the full variable domain is KAGVTQTPRYLIKTRGQQVTLSCSPISGHRSVSWYQQTPGQGLQFLFEYFSETQRNKGNFPGRFSGRQFSNSRSEMNVSTLELGDSALYLCASSWTGTGSSYEQYFGPGTRLTVT.

The V and J genes are TRBV4-2 and TRBJ2-7; 10 bases align to TRBD2. The CDR3 consists of 16 residues. The trim removed 0 bases at V and 4 bases at J, leaving 6 bases unmatched. CDR1 is LGHNA and CDR2 is YNFKEQ in the germline V gene. In nucleotides, the CDR3 is TGTGCCAGCAGCCAAGATCGGTCTAGCGGGAGATACGAGCAGTACTTC. Translating it yields CASSQDRSSGRYEQYF.